This T cell receptor beta chain comes out of a study of CD8 T cells in ankylosing spondylitis. Study results and limitations: About 8 highly homologous variants made up a TCR beta motif that seemed to typify ankylosing spondylitis blood. In ankylosing spondylitis patients, matched synovial fluid reportedly showed significant enrichment of disease-linked clones.

CDR1 and CDR2 (germline): SGHRS, YFSETQ. The length of the CDR3 is 15 residues. V lost 0 bases to trimming and J lost 0 bases, with 10 bases between them. This clonotype was seen more than once but under ten times. Antigen unknown. TCRdb recomputed calls from the 5' RACE reads with MiXCR, one row per CDR3 protein. The sample includes roughly 370,000 distinct CDR3 sequences, about 22% seen only once; the top ten take 15% to 20%. The sequenced sample was blood, either unsorted or a sorted T cell fraction (not recorded which). The source is a male donor with ankylosing spondylitis. The gene calls are TRBV5-1 and TRBJ2-7, with D perhaps TRBD2 (5 bases). CDR3 nucleotide sequence: TGCGCCAGCAGCTTGGGGAGGTCTGCCTCCTACGAGCAGTACTTC. Residues: CASSLGRSASYEQYF.